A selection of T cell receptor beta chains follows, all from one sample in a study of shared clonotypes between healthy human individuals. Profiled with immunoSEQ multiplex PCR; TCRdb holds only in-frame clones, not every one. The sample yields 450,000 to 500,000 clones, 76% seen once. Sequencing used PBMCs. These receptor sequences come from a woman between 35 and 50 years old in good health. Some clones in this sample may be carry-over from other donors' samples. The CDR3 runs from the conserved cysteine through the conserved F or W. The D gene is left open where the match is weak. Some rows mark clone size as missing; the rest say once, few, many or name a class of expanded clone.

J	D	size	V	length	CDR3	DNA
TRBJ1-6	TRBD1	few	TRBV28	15	CASSPLDRDGSPLHF	TGTGCCAGCAGTCCACTGGACAGGGATGGGTCACCCCTCCACTTT
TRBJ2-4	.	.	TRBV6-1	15	CASGWGMGTKNIQYF	TGTGCCAGCGGTTGGGGGATGGGTACCAAGAACATTCAGTACTTC
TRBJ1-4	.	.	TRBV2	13	CASNTDFNEKLFF	TGTGCCAGCAACACGGACTTTAATGAAAAACTGTTTTTT
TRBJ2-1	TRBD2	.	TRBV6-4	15	CASSSLAGGRNEQFF	TGTGCCAGCAGTTCCCTAGCGGGAGGGCGTAATGAGCAGTTCTTC
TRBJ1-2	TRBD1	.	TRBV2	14	CASSAGTGGNGYTF	TGTGCCAGCAGTGCCGGGACAGGGGGGAATGGCTACACCTTC
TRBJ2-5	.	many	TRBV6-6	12	CASSQVGETQYF	TGTGCCAGCAGTCAAGTGGGAGAGACCCAGTACTTC
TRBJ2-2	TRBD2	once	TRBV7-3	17	CASSLTSAGGATGELFF	TGTGCCAGCAGCTTAACGTCTGCGGGAGGAGCCACCGGGGAGCTGTTTTTT
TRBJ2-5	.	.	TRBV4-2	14	CASSQVKGVETQYF	TGTGCCAGCAGCCAAGTTAAAGGGGTAGAGACCCAGTACTTC
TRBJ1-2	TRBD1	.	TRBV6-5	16	CASSYSSTGTVYGYTF	TGTGCCAGCAGTTACTCGTCCACCGGGACAGTCTATGGCTACACCTTC
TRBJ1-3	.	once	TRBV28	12	CASSLTRGTIYF	TGTGCCAGCAGTCTCACCCGTGGCACCATATATTTT
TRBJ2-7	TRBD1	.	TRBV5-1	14	CASSLGQGLDEQYF	TGCGCCAGCAGCTTGGGACAGGGTCTTGACGAGCAGTACTTC
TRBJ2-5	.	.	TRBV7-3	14	CASSPTGTRETQYF	TGTGCCAGCAGCCCTACCGGGACAAGAGAGACCCAGTACTTC
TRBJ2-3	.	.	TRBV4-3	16	CASSFPGLALRYTQYF	TGCGCCAGCAGCTTCCCGGGACTCGCCCTTCGATATACGCAGTATTTT
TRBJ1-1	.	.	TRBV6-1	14	CASSERWDRFEAFF	TGTGCCAGCAGTGAAAGATGGGATAGGTTTGAAGCTTTCTTT
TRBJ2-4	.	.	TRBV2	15	CASSVGQGSLNIQYF	TGTGCCAGCAGTGTTGGCCAGGGGAGTTTGAACATTCAGTACTTC
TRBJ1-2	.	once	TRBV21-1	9	CATCSGYTF	TGTGCCACATGCAGTGGCTACACCTTC
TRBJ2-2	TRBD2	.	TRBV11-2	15	CASSSAGGNTGELFF	TGTGCCAGCAGCTCGGCGGGAGGGAACACCGGGGAGCTGTTTTTT
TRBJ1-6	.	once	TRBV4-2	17	CASSQDVGGNYNSPLHF	TGTGCCAGCAGCCAAGATGTCGGGGGGAACTATAATTCACCCCTCCACTTT